The TCR beta chain under discussion was sequenced for a study of blood T cells in healthy people across ages. Next came a second PCR, run for about 7 to 11 cycles, which used a sample-barcoded 5' primer along with a J-beta primer mix. TCRdb independently ran MiXCR on the 5' RACE reads; one entry per CDR3 protein. The table lists approximately 1,000,000 distinct CDR3 sequences, more than 30% of them singletons. Trimming removed 3 bases at V and 3 bases at J, with 8 bases between. This CDR3 has 13 amino acids. In this sample, this clonotype turned up a few times. J is TRBJ1-1 and V is TRBV12-3 or TRBV12-4; D unresolved. This receptor was obtained from a man aged 18 to 30 in good health. The sequencing sample was made of blood. CDR3 protein: CASSLLPYTEAFF. The CDR3 DNA is TGTGCCAGCAGTTTGTTACCGTACACTGAAGCTTTCTTT.